This record covers a single TCR beta chain. Its antigen is unidentified. This CDR3 region has 13 residues. The V and J ends lost 4 bases and 5 bases respectively, with 11 bases between them. Germline V CDR1 and CDR2: LGHNT, FRNRAP. This record belongs to a study of T-cell reconstitution after alpha-beta-depleted transplantation in children. Regarding the study as a whole: Day-60 TCRbeta diversity that was high in some patients was derived from surviving recipient T cells and thymic progenitors.

Construction of the TCRbeta library involved unique molecular identifiers. TCRdb re-analysed the PCR reads in MiXCR, keeping a single row per CDR3 protein. This table has around 300,000 distinct CDR3 sequences, roughly 21% appearing once. The sequence was collected from a male patient aged 10-17 years who had a stem cell transplant for acute lymphoblastic leukemia, so the T cells may come from the graft donor. The material was PBMCs, mostly from graft donor cells, obtained 180 days after TCRalphabeta/CD19-depleted stem cell transplant. The V gene is TRBV12-5, the J gene TRBJ2-5; TRBD2 might be the D (5 bases). DNA for the CDR3: TGTGCTAGTGGTTCGGGATTAGGGGAGACCCAGTACTTC. This gives the protein CASGSGLGETQYF.